Below are 8 T cell receptor beta chains sequenced from a single sample in a study of CD8+ T cells in alopecia areata. Treatment of the sample: oral pan-JAK inhibitor, 5-10 mg twice daily. Sequencing used cDNA as its template, made by extracting RNA and reverse transcribing it. TCRdb's copy holds only in-frame clones and misses some; the assay was immunoSEQ multiplex PCR. This table has hundreds of thousands of clones, approximately 60% appearing once. The starting material was CD4+ T cells sorted from blood, obtained between weeks 51 and 54, from a patient treated with tofacitinib. These receptors were obtained from a human donor with alopecia areata.

This sequence joins TRBV5-1 and TRBJ2-4; a weak D match, TRBD1 (5 bases). Deletions cut 0 bases from V and 7 bases from J, with 5 bases between. Germline CDR1 SGHRS, CDR2 YFSETQ. CDR3 size: 12 residues. This chain's CDR3 is CASSLDRNIQYF. In nucleotides, the CDR3 is TGCGCCAGCAGCTTGGACAGGAACATTCAGTACTTC.

The chain uses TRBV5-1 and TRBJ2-7; 12 nucleotides agree with TRBD1. The CDR3 contains 17 residues. Germline assignment: CDR1 SGHRS and CDR2 YFSETQ. V shed 7 bases, J shed 4 bases, and the junction held 15 bases outside the gene matches. CDR3 in DNA: TGCGCCAGCTCCCCGTTTTTAGGGGGACAGGGGGCGTACGAGCAGTACTTC. Amino acids: CASSPFLGGQGAYEQYF. Supplemented by reference TRBV5-1 and TRBJ2-7, the full variable domain reads KAGVTQTPRYLIKTRGQQVTLSCSPISGHRSVSWYQQTPGQGLQFLFEYFSETQRNKGNFPGRFSGRQFSNSRSEMNVSTLELGDSALYLCASSPFLGGQGAYEQYFGPGTRLTVT.

In this sample, this clone turned up a few times. The J gene is TRBJ1-2, the V gene TRBV5-6; weak D call: TRBD1 (6 bases). Germline values: CDR1 SGHDT, CDR2 YYEEEE. This CDR3 is built from 16 residues. Trimming cost V 0 bases and J 0 bases, with 12 bases left between them. The CDR3 reads CASSLGRRGTNYGYTF. The DNA for the CDR3 is TGTGCCAGCAGCTTGGGCCGCAGGGGTACTAACTATGGCTACACCTTC.

The chain is built from TRBV15 and TRBJ1-1; D call uncertain. Trimming removed 2 bases at V and 2 bases at J, with 12 bases between. This CDR3 is 15 amino acids long. Germline CDR1 and CDR2: LNHNV and YYDKDF (reference sequence). The CDR3 nucleotides are TGTGCCACCAGCAGACATACCGGGCCCAACACTGAAGCTTTCTTT. Translated: CATSRHTGPNTEAFF.

J is TRBJ2-3 and V is TRBV11-1, with D perhaps matching TRBD1 (5 bases). CDR1 and CDR2 (germline): SGHAT, FQDESV (reference sequence). Trimming pared 3 bases from V and 5 bases from J, leaving 12 bases between. This CDR3 is built from 14 residues. Written as DNA, the CDR3 is TGTGCCAGCAGCTTCTCCAGGGATGAAGATACGCAGTATTTT. Translated: CASSFSRDEDTQYF.

This chain joins TRBV30 and TRBJ2-3; possibly TRBD2 for D (5 bases). The germline gives CDR1 GTSNPN, CDR2 SVGIG (reference sequence). V dropped 4 bases and J dropped 3 bases, with 20 bases sitting between them. CDR3 length: 16 residues. The CDR3 region has the DNA TGTGCCTGGAAGGCTAGCAGGAGGTCTTCGACAGATACGCAGTATTTT. Translation gives CAWKASRRSSTDTQYF.

J is TRBJ2-2 and V is TRBV29-1; the match to TRBD2 covers 15 bases. The germline gives CDR1 SQVTM, CDR2 ANQGSEA. This CDR3 has 17 residues. With V trimmed by 6 bases and J by 2 bases, 7 bases remained unmatched. The CDR3 sequence is CSVPGTSGGPNTGELFF. The CDR3 nucleotides are TGCAGCGTCCCCGGGACTAGCGGGGGGCCTAACACCGGGGAGCTGTTTTTT.

The chain is built from TRBV6-6 and TRBJ1-1, with D possibly matching TRBD1 (6 bases). Germline CDR1 is MNHNY and CDR2 is SVGAGI (reference sequence). This CDR3 is built from 14 residues. V was pared by 10 bases and J by 3 bases, with 18 bases between. The CDR3 region has the DNA TGTGCCACCACGCCGGGGGGGGCATACACTGAAGCTTTCTTT. It is translated as CATTPGGAYTEAFF.